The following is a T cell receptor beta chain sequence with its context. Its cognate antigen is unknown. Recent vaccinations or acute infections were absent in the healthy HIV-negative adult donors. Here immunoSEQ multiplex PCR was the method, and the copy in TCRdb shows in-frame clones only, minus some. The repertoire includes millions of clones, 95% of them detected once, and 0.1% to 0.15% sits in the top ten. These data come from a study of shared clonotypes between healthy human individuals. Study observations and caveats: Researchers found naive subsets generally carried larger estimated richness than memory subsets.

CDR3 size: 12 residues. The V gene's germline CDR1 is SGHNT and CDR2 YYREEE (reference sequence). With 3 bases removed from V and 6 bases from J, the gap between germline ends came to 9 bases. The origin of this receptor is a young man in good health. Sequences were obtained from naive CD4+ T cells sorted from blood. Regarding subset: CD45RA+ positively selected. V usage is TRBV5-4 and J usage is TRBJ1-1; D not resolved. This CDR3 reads CASSSGWAEAFF. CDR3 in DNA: TGTGCCAGCAGCTCCGGATGGGCTGAAGCTTTCTTT.